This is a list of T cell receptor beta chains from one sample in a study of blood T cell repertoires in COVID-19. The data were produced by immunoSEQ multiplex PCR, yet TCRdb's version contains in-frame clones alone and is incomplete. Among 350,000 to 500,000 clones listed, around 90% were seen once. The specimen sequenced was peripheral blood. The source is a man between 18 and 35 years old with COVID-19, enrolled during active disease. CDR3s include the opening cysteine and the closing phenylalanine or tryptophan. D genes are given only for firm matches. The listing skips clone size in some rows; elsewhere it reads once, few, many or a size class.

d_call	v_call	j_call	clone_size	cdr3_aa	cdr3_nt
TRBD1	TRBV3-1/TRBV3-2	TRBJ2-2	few	CASTSPPGQGSGELFF	TGTGCCAGCACCTCCCCTCCGGGACAGGGGTCCGGGGAGCTGTTTTTT
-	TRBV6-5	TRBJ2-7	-	CASSRNNYEQYF	TGTGCCAGCAGTCGAAACAACTACGAGCAGTACTTC
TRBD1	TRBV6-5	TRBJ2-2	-	CASSRDRGGTGELFF	TGTGCCAGCAGCCGGGACAGGGGAGGAACCGGGGAGCTGTTTTTT
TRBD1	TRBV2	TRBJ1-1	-	CASSDRDRSAFF	TGTGCCAGCAGCGATAGGGACAGGTCAGCTTTCTTT
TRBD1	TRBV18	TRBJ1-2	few	CASSKDREVYGYTF	TGTGCCAGCTCAAAGGACAGGGAGGTCTATGGCTACACCTTC
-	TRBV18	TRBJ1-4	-	CASSLLGQGGNEKLFF	TGTGCCAGCTCACTTCTGGGACAAGGGGGAAATGAAAAACTGTTTTTT
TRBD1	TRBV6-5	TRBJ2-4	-	CASTTGGGIQYF	TGTGCCAGCACGACAGGGGGCGGCATTCAGTACTTC
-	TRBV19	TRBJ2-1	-	CASSIGADTINNEQFF	TGTGCCAGTAGTATTGGTGCGGATACGATAAACAATGAGCAGTTCTTC
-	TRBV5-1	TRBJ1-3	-	CASSPGGQDLSGNTIYF	TGCGCCAGCAGCCCCGGAGGCCAGGACCTCTCTGGAAACACCATATATTTT
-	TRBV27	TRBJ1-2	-	CASSLTAPVGRIYGYTF	TGTGCCAGCAGTTTAACGGCCCCCGTGGGGCGAATCTATGGCTACACCTTC
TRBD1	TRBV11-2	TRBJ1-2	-	CASSSPPGQGSMDGYTF	TGTGCCAGCAGCTCGCCCCCGGGACAGGGATCGATGGATGGCTACACCTTC
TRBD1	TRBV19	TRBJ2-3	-	CASSPLKTGKDTQYF	TGTGCCAGTAGTCCGCTTAAGACAGGGAAAGATACGCAGTATTTT
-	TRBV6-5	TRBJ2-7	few	CASRYAGNEQYF	TGTGCCAGCAGATACGCAGGAAACGAGCAGTACTTC
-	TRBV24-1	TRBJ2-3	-	CATSSTDTQYF	TGTGCCACCAGTTCTACAGATACGCAGTATTTT
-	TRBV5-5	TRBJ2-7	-	CASILRTMSSEQYF	TGTGCCAGCATTTTGAGGACAATGTCTTCCGAGCAGTACTTC
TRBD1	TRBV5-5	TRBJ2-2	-	CASHRQGGGGELFF	TGTGCCAGCCACAGACAGGGTGGAGGCGGGGAGCTGTTTTTT
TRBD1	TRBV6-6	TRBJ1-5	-	CASSSHRGTGNQPQHF	TGTGCCAGCAGTTCTCACAGGGGAACGGGCAATCAGCCCCAGCATTTT
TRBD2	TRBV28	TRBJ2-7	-	CASSLSRTRRSFEQYF	TGTGCCAGCAGTTTATCGCGGACTAGACGTTCGTTCGAGCAGTACTTC
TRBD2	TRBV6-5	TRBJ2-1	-	CASSPERGRYNEQFF	TGTGCCAGCAGCCCCGAGCGGGGGAGATACAATGAGCAGTTCTTC
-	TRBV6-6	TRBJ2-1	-	CASVSDTTGNEQFF	TGTGCCAGCGTGTCCGACACAACAGGGAATGAGCAGTTCTTC
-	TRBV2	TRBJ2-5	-	CASSVEPETQYF	TGTGCCAGCAGTGTAGAACCAGAGACCCAGTACTTC
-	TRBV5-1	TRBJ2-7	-	CASSLPRTADSYEQYF	TGCGCCAGCAGCTTGCCCAGGACAGCTGACTCCTACGAGCAGTACTTC
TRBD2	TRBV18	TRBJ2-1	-	CASSPRLAGLEQFF	TGTGCCAGCTCACCTAGACTAGCGGGACTTGAGCAGTTCTTC
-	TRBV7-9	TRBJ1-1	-	CASTANTRGNTEAFF	TGTGCCAGCACGGCGAACACCCGCGGGAACACTGAAGCTTTCTTT
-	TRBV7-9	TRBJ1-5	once	CASLFGTNFSNQPQHF	TGTGCCAGCTTATTCGGGACAAACTTTAGCAATCAGCCCCAGCATTTT
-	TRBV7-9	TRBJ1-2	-	CASSLRTVGGYTF	TGTGCCAGCAGCTTACGAACCGTGGGCGGCTACACCTTC
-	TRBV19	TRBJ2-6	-	CASSLGSAGANVLTF	TGTGCCAGTAGTCTTGGGAGTGCTGGGGCCAACGTCCTGACTTTC
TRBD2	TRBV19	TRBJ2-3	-	CASSDGLAESTDTQYF	TGTGCCAGTAGTGACGGACTAGCGGAAAGCACAGATACGCAGTATTTT
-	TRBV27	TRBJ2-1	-	CASSSLDTYNEQFF	TGTGCCAGCAGTTCCCTCGACACCTACAATGAGCAGTTCTTC
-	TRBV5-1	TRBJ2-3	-	CASSFEADTQYF	TGCGCCAGCAGCTTTGAGGCAGATACGCAGTATTTT
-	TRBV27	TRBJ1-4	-	CASSTWAGANEKLFF	TGTGCCAGCAGTACATGGGCAGGGGCGAATGAAAAACTGTTTTTT
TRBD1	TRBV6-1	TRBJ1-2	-	CASSELQGKGSSYGYTF	TGTGCCAGCAGTGAACTACAGGGGAAGGGGAGTAGCTATGGCTACACCTTC
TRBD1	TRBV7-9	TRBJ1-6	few	CASSALGQGVNSPLHF	TGTGCCAGCAGCGCCCTTGGACAGGGCGTAAATTCACCCCTCCACTTT
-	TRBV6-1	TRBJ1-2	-	CASTKSSGAYYGYTF	TGTGCCAGCACCAAATCATCTGGGGCCTACTATGGCTACACCTTC
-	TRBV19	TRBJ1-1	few	CASSTTRQGLNTEAFF	TGTGCCAGTAGTACAACCCGGCAGGGGCTCAACACTGAAGCTTTCTTT
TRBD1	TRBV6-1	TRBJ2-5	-	CASSALVDRGRGETQYF	TGTGCCAGCAGTGCGCTCGTTGACAGGGGAAGGGGGGAGACCCAGTACTTC
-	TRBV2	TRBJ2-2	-	CASSVWSTNTGELFF	TGTGCCAGCAGTGTTTGGTCCACAAACACCGGGGAGCTGTTTTTT